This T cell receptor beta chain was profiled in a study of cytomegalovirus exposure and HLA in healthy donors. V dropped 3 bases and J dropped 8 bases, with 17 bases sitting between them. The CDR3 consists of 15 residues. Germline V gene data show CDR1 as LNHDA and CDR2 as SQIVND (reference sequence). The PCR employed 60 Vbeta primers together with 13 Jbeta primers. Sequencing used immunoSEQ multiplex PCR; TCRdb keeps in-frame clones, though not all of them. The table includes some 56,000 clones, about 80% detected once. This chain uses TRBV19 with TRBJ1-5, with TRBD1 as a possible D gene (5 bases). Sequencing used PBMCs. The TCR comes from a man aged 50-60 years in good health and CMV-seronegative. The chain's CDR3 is CASSMNSGEFEPQHF. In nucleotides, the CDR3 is TGTGCCAGTAGTATGAATTCGGGGGAATTTGAGCCCCAGCATTTT.